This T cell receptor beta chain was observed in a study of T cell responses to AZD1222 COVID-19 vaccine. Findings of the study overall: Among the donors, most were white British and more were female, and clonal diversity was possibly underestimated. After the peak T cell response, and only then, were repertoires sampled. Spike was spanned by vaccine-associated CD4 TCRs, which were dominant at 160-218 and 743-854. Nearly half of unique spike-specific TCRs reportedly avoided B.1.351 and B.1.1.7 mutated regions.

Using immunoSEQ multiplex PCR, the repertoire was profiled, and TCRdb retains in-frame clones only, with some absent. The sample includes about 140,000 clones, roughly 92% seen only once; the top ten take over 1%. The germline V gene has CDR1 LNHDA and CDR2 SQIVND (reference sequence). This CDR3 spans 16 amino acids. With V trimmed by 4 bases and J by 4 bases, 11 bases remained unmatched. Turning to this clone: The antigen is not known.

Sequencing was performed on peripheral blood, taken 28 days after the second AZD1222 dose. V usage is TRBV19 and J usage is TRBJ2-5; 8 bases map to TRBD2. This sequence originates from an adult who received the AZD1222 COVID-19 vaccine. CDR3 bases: TGTGCCAGTAGTACCCGGGGGGGAGCGATCGCAGAGACCCAGTACTTC. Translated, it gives CASSTRGGAIAETQYF.